The 25 T cell receptor beta chains below all came from one sample that was sequenced in a study of metastatic and nonmetastatic thyroid tumors. The entire patient cohort was treatment-naive prior to thyroid surgery. TCRdb called clones again from the PCR reads with MiXCR. Counted here are about 15,000 clones, about 31% occurring once; the ten biggest clones make up roughly a tenth. Sequenced: blood. These receptors all come from a female donor with papillary thyroid cancer or a benign thyroid nodule (not recorded which). Some clones in this sample may be carry-over from other donors' samples.

The V gene is TRBV2, the J gene TRBJ1-1, with a possible D match to TRBD1 (5 bases). CDR3 size: 13 residues. In germline, CDR1 is SNHLY, CDR2 FYNNEI. The V end lost 4 bases, the J end lost 1 base, and 7 bases lay between the germline ends. The DNA for the CDR3 is TGTGCCAGCAGTGGGGGGAGGAACACTGAAGCTTTCTTT. This translates into CASSGGRNTEAFF.

The table lists this clone with many counts. The CDR3 DNA sequence: TGTGCCAGCAGCCACCGGACAGGGAATTCTGAAGCTTTCTTT. Translated, it gives CASSHRTGNSEAFF. The genes are TRBV14 and TRBJ1-1; 8 bases fit TRBD1. Germline V gives CDR1 SGHDN, CDR2 FVKESK. There are 14 residues in the CDR3. The V segment lost 3 bases and the J segment 6 bases; nucleotides outside the gene matches: 6. Variable domain in full (rest from reference TRBV14 and TRBJ1-1): EAGVTQFPSHSVIEKGQTVTLRCDPISGHDNLYWYRRVMGKEIKFLLHFVKESKQDESGMPNNRFLAERTGGTYSTLKVQPAELEDSGVYFCASSHRTGNSEAFFGQGTRLTVV.

In its sample, this clone was seen a few times. This chain links TRBV10-3 with TRBJ2-3; D tentatively fits TRBD1 or TRBD2 (6 bases each). The CDR3 extends over 17 amino acids. Germline-derived CDR1 and CDR2 are ENHRY and SYGVKD. The V and J ends lost 10 bases and 2 bases respectively, with 25 bases between them. The CDR3 nucleotides read TGTGCCACTGGGGGGCTAGCGCGGTGTCTTGTCACAGATACGCAGTATTTT. Translating it yields CATGGLARCLVTDTQYF.

This chain connects TRBV19 to TRBJ2-7, with TRBD1 matching 7 bases. The CDR3 contains 14 residues. Per the germline V gene, CDR1 is LNHDA and CDR2 is SQIVND (reference sequence). J was trimmed by 4 bases and V by 9 bases; bases with no gene match: 12. The chain's CDR3 is CASEGAGAAYEQYF. CDR3 DNA sequence: TGTGCCAGCGAGGGGGCGGGCGCAGCATACGAGCAGTACTTC.

The chain carries TRBV5-6 and TRBJ2-1; TRBD2 agrees at 9 bases. CDR1 and CDR2 from the germline V gene are SGHDT and YYEEEE. V was pared by 0 bases and J by 2 bases, with 0 bases of the junction left unmatched. This CDR3 comprises 15 residues. CDR3 sequence reads: CASSLGLAAYNEQFF. CDR3 nucleotide sequence: TGTGCCAGCAGCTTGGGACTAGCGGCCTACAATGAGCAGTTCTTC.

The sample holds a few counts of this clone. The chain carries TRBV6-1 and TRBJ1-5; a weak D match, TRBD1 (5 bases). V was pared by 6 bases and J by 11 bases, with 14 bases between. CDR1 MNHNS and CDR2 SASEGT come from the germline V gene. This CDR3 is built from 12 residues. For the CDR3, the DNA is TGTGCCAGCAGCCCTACTGGGGGTGCCCAGCATTTT. This codes for CASSPTGGAQHF.

This clone was observed at least ten times. The CDR3 nucleotides are TGCGCCAGCAGCTCTACCCCCGGGACAGGCGTCCAAGAGACCCAGTACTTC. Protein: CASSSTPGTGVQETQYF. This chain uses TRBV5-1 with TRBJ2-5; TRBD1 agrees at 8 bases. Trimming removed 3 bases from V and 1 base from J; junction bases left unmatched: 11. The CDR3 extends over 17 amino acids. Per the germline V gene, CDR1 is SGHRS and CDR2 is YFSETQ.

This clone was seen more than once but under ten times. The gene calls are TRBV20-1 and TRBJ2-7; 7 nucleotides match TRBD1. The CDR3 totals 12 residues. CDR1 is DFQATT, CDR2 SNEGSKA, per germline (reference sequence). J lost 4 bases, V lost 6 bases, and 6 bases had no gene match. The CDR3 protein is CSARDRRYEQYF. The CDR3 DNA reads as TGCAGTGCCAGGGACAGACGTTACGAGCAGTACTTC.

Note on this clone: The junction shows a germline mismatch at one end, possibly a read error. This chain connects TRBV6-1 to TRBJ2-5; perhaps TRBD2 as D (6 bases). The CDR3 runs to 16 residues. Germline V gene data show CDR1 as MNHNS and CDR2 as SASEGT. CDR3 region: CASSEVSGTGEETQYF. The CDR3 DNA sequence: TGTGCCAGCAGCGAAGTGTCAGGGACGGGGGAAGAGACCCAGTACTTC.

This clone has a count of ten or more. The chain carries TRBV7-3 and TRBJ2-1, with 10 bases that match TRBD2. Trimming took 5 bases from V and 6 from J; bases not matched to a gene: 1. The length of the CDR3 is 13 residues. Looked up from germline, CDR1 is SGHTA and CDR2 is FQGTGA. The CDR3 reads CASSLAGANEQFF. CDR3 DNA: TGTGCCAGCAGCCTAGCGGGGGCCAATGAGCAGTTCTTC.

This clone has at least ten counts. The gene calls are TRBV6-2 or TRBV6-3 and TRBJ1-4; tentative D call: TRBD1 (6 bases). Germline V gives CDR1 MNHEY, CDR2 SVGEGT. This CDR3 has 14 amino acids. V was clipped by 5 bases and J by 8 bases, with 15 bases between them. CDR3 nucleotides: TGTGCCAGCAGTAACACAGGGTTGGCGGAAAAACTGTTTTTT. Amino acid sequence: CASSNTGLAEKLFF.

This clone has at least ten counts. The chain couples TRBV12-3 or TRBV12-4 to TRBJ2-3, with 9 bases fitting TRBD2. The CDR3 loop spans 18 amino acids. The V gene end was trimmed by 8 bases and the J gene end by 0 bases; junction bases not matched to a gene: 15. CDR3 protein: CASSGGGAAQLSTDTQYF. Written as DNA, the CDR3 is TGTGCCAGCTCGGGCGGGGGGGCGGCTCAGCTAAGCACAGATACGCAGTATTTT.

This clone was counted ten times or more. The chain recombines TRBV11-1 with TRBJ2-3, with 14 bases matching TRBD2. Looked up from germline, CDR1 is SGHAT and CDR2 is FQDESV (reference sequence). The CDR3 is 16 amino acids. V shed 5 bases, J shed 4 bases, and the junction held 5 bases outside the gene matches. The CDR3 loop reads CASSQTSGGAADTQYF. The CDR3 DNA sequence: TGTGCCAGCAGCCAGACTAGCGGGGGGGCTGCAGATACGCAGTATTTT.

This clone has more than one count but fewer than ten. This chain joins TRBV5-4 and TRBJ2-5, with a weak D call TRBD2 (6 bases). V shed 4 bases and J shed 14 bases, with 33 bases lying between them. CDR3 length: 17 residues. Germline values: CDR1 SGHNT, CDR2 YYREEE (reference sequence). The CDR3: CASSGTSLGGVAPKSYF. In DNA, the CDR3 is TGTGCCAGCAGCGGAACCTCCCTGGGCGGGGTGGCCCCTAAGTCATACTTC.

This clone was detected only a few times. This is likely a read error, given that the CDR3 carries no conserved phenylalanine or tryptophan at its end. The chain recombines TRBV2 with TRBJ2-3, with TRBD1 as a possible D gene (6 bases). The CDR3 covers 13 residues. V shed 5 bases and J shed 0 bases, with 6 bases lying between them. Germline V gene lookup returns CDR1 SNHLY and CDR2 FYNNEI. The CDR3: CASSQGSTDTQYL. The CDR3 DNA reads as TGTGCCAGCAGTCAGGGGAGCACAGATACGCAGTATCTT.

By share, this clone counts as medium-sized (0.01 to 0.1%). This chain links TRBV18 with TRBJ1-5; possibly TRBD1 for D (6 bases). Per the germline V gene, CDR1 is KGHSH and CDR2 is LQKENI. Trimming removed 1 base from V and 3 bases from J, with 10 bases in between. CDR3 length: 15 residues. CDR3 loop: CASSPQGTINQPQHF. The CDR3, as DNA: TGTGCCAGCTCACCACAAGGGACAATCAATCAGCCCCAGCATTTT.

This rearrangement joins TRBV28 to TRBJ2-7, with a tentative D call TRBD1 (6 bases). Germline V gene data show CDR1 as MDHEN and CDR2 as SYDVKM. V lost 4 bases and J lost 9, with 10 bases in between. The CDR3 has 11 amino acids. CDR3 nucleotides: TGTGCCAGCAGTTCATTAGGGGGGCAGTACTTC. It yields the protein CASSSLGGQYF.

By proportion, this clone is medium-sized (0.01 to 0.1%). This chain uses TRBV30 with TRBJ1-6; D may be TRBD1 (6 bases). CDR1 and CDR2 from the germline V gene are GTSNPN and SVGIG (reference sequence). The germline V and J ends were trimmed by 4 bases and 9 bases, with 16 bases remaining between them. CDR3 size: 14 residues. The CDR3 coding sequence is TGTGCCTGGACCGGACAGTCAAGAGGTTCACCCCTCCACTTT. Translated: CAWTGQSRGSPLHF.

The chain carries TRBV20-1 and TRBJ1-1; D remains unclear. The CDR3 sequence is 14 residues long. The V gene's germline CDR1 is DFQATT and CDR2 SNEGSKA (reference sequence). V lost 6 bases to trimming and J lost 3 bases, with 17 bases between them. The CDR3 nucleotides are TGCAGTGCCCATGTACAGCTATGGGACACTGAAGCTTTCTTT. Translating gives CSAHVQLWDTEAFF.

The sample holds many counts of this clone. V is TRBV9 and J is TRBJ1-1; D call uncertain. The CDR3 totals 16 residues. CDR1 is SGDLS, CDR2 YYNGEE, per germline. Trimming took off 0 bases at V and 0 bases at J, with 12 bases between the two ends. The DNA for the CDR3 is TGTGCCAGCAGCGTAGGGGGAGGGAGGGTGAACACTGAAGCTTTCTTT. It yields the protein CASSVGGGRVNTEAFF. Drawing the rest from reference TRBV9 and TRBJ1-1, the complete variable domain is DSGVTQTPKHLITATGQRVTLRCSPRSGDLSVYWYQQSLDQGLQFLIQYYNGEERAKGNILERFSAQQFPDLHSELNLSSLELGDSALYFCASSVGGGRVNTEAFFGQGTRLTVV.

This clone was recorded many times. The same CDR3 is also encoded by other DNA sequences in this sample. The chain uses TRBV7-3 and TRBJ1-3, with unresolved D. The CDR3 spans 15 residues. Germline assignment: CDR1 SGHTA and CDR2 FQGTGA. V gave up 3 bases and J gave up 0 bases, with 9 bases separating them. CDR3 sequence: CASSLDFSSGNTIYF. The CDR3 DNA follows: TGTGCCAGCAGCTTGGACTTCAGCTCTGGAAACACCATATATTTT.

This clone is medium-sized (0.01 to 0.1%) within its sample. This chain joins TRBV19 and TRBJ2-1; the match to TRBD2 covers 8 bases. V lost 5 bases and J lost 1; bases outside the gene matches: 4. The CDR3 covers 15 residues. Germline lookup yields CDR1 LNHDA and CDR2 SQIVND (reference sequence). The CDR3: CASSPTSESYNEQFF. The CDR3 coding sequence is TGTGCCAGTAGTCCGACTAGCGAATCCTACAATGAGCAGTTCTTC.

By sample share, this clone is medium-sized. The V and J genes are TRBV9 and TRBJ1-1, with a tentative D call TRBD1 (5 bases). There are 14 residues in the CDR3. The ends were cut back, 0 bases at V and 0 bases at J, with 6 bases in the middle. Germline CDR1 is SGDLS and CDR2 is YYNGEE. Here the CDR3 reads CASSVGQMNTEAFF. The CDR3 region has the DNA TGTGCCAGCAGCGTAGGACAGATGAACACTGAAGCTTTCTTT. The whole variable domain, filled in from reference TRBV9 and TRBJ1-1, reads DSGVTQTPKHLITATGQRVTLRCSPRSGDLSVYWYQQSLDQGLQFLIQYYNGEERAKGNILERFSAQQFPDLHSELNLSSLELGDSALYFCASSVGQMNTEAFFGQGTRLTVV.

By share of the sample, this clone is medium-sized. V usage is TRBV19 and J usage is TRBJ1-1; no clear D gene. V dropped 6 bases and J dropped 7 bases, with 21 bases sitting between them. There are 15 residues in the CDR3. Germline CDR1 and CDR2: LNHDA and SQIVND (reference sequence). The CDR3 loop reads CASSTLWGEVIEAFF. CDR3 in DNA: TGTGCCAGTAGCACCCTTTGGGGAGAGGTTATTGAAGCTTTCTTT.

The chain couples TRBV18 to TRBJ2-7; 10 bases match TRBD1. CDR3 length equals 15 residues. J lost 3 bases, V lost 2 bases, and 4 bases had no gene match. The germline CDR1 and CDR2 sequences are KGHSH and LQKENI. CDR3 sequence (DNA): TGTGCCAGCTCACCAGGACAGGGGGTAATCTACGAGCAGTACTTC. Translated, it gives CASSPGQGVIYEQYF.